This TCR beta chain originates from a study of technical replicates of blood from a handful of donors. This table comes from immunoSEQ multiplex PCR, and its TCRdb copy is limited to in-frame clones, with some not included. The sample carries about 63,000 clones, approximately 86% recorded once. The CDR3 runs to 14 residues. The ends lost 6 bases at V and 9 bases at J; junction bases unmatched: 12. CDR1 and CDR2 (germline): MNHNY, SVGAGI (reference sequence). Sequencing was done on a sample of PBMCs. The V call is TRBV6-6, the J call TRBJ1-1; 8 bases line up with TRBD1. The receptor comes from a human donor in good health. Some clones in this sample may be carry-over from other donors' samples. The CDR3 reads CASRQPNQGAKAFF. CDR3 coding DNA: TGTGCCAGCAGGCAACCCAATCAGGGGGCTAAAGCTTTCTTT.